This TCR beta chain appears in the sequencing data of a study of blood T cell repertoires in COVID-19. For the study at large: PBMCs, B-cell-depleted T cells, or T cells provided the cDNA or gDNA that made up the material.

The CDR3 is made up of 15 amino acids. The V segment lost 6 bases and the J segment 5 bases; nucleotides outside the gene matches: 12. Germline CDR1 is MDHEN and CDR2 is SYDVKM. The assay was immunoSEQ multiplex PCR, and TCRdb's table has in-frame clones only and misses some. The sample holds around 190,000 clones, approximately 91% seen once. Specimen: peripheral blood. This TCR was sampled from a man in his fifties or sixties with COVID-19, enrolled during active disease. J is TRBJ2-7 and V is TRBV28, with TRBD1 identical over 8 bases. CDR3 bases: TGTGCCAGCAGCCCGGCCCAGGGGGCTGGCAACGAGCAGTACTTC. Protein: CASSPAQGAGNEQYF.